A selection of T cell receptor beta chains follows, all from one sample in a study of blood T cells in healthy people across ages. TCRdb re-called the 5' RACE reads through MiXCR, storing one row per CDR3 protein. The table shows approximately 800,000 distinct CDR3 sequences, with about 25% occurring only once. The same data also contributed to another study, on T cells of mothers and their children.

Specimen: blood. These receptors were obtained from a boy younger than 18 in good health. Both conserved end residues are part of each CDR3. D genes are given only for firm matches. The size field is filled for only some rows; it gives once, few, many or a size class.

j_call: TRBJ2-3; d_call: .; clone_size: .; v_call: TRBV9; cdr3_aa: CASSPEAGDTQYF; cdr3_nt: TGTGCCAGCAGCCCTGAAGCCGGAGATACGCAGTATTTT
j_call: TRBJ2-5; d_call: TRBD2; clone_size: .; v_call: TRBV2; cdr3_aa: CASNAGVKETQYF; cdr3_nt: TGTGCCAGCAACGCGGGGGTGAAAGAGACCCAGTACTTC
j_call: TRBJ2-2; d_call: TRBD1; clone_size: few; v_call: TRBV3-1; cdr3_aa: CASSQPRTGHTGELFF; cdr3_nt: TGTGCCAGCAGCCAACCCCGGACAGGACACACCGGGGAGCTGTTTTTT
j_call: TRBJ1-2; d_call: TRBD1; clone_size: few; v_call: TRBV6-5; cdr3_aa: CASTRTGPNYGYTF; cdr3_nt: TGTGCCAGCACCCGGACAGGGCCTAACTATGGCTACACCTTC
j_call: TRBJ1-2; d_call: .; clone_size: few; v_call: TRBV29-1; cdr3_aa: CSVESGNNYGYTF; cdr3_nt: TGCAGCGTTGAATCTGGGAATAACTATGGCTACACCTTC
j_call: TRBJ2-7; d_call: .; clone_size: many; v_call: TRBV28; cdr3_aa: CASSLSPTEYDYEQYF; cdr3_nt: TGTGCCAGCAGTTTAAGTCCGACAGAATACGACTACGAGCAGTACTTC
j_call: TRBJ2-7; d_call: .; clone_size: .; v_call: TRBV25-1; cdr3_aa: CASSESIGPRDEQYF; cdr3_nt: TGTGCCAGCAGTGAATCGATAGGGCCCCGCGACGAGCAGTACTTC
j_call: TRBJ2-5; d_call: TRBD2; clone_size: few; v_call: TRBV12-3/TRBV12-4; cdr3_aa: CASSHQPGLAGETQYF; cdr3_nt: TGTGCCAGCAGTCACCAGCCGGGACTAGCGGGGGAGACCCAGTACTTC
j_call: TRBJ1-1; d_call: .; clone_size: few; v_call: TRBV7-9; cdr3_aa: CASVKGAMNTEAFF; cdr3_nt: TGTGCCAGCGTAAAGGGAGCGATGAACACTGAAGCTTTCTTT
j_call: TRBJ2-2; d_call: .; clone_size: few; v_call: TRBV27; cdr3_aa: CASSFRTATGELFF; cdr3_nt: TGTGCCAGCAGTTTCAGGACAGCCACCGGGGAGCTGTTTTTT
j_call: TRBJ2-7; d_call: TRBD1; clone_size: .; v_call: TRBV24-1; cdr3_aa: CATSDRGQAYEQYF; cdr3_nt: TGTGCCACCAGTGACCGAGGACAGGCCTACGAGCAGTACTTC